A selection of T cell receptor beta chains follows, all from one sample in a study of blood T cell repertoires in COVID-19. Sequencing used immunoSEQ multiplex PCR; TCRdb keeps in-frame clones, though not all of them. The sample yields around 180,000 clones, around 74% seen once. Sequencing input: peripheral blood. The receptors were sampled from a woman aged 80 or over with acute or convalescent COVID-19. CDR3s include the opening cysteine and the closing phenylalanine or tryptophan. D genes are given only for firm matches. Some rows mark clone size as missing; the rest say once, few, many or name a class of expanded clone.

d_gene,abundance,v_gene,j_gene,CDR3aa,CDR3nt
TRBD2,.,TRBV5-4,TRBJ2-7,CASSPRLAGDEQYF,TGTGCCAGCAGCCCGAGACTAGCGGGAGACGAGCAGTACTTC
TRBD2,.,TRBV28,TRBJ2-7,CASSLVAGYEQYF,TGTGCCAGCAGTTTGGTAGCGGGGTACGAGCAGTACTTC
TRBD2,.,TRBV6-6,TRBJ2-7,CASSYSGGSRVYEQYF,TGTGCCAGCAGTTACTCGGGCGGGAGTAGGGTATACGAGCAGTACTTC
.,.,TRBV9,TRBJ2-3,CASSSHTDTQYF,TGTGCCAGCAGCTCACATACAGATACGCAGTATTTT
.,.,TRBV28,TRBJ1-5,CASSWMGGNQPQHF,TGTGCCAGCAGTTGGATGGGCGGCAATCAGCCCCAGCATTTT
TRBD2,.,TRBV6-5,TRBJ2-3,CASGGLAGKADTQYF,TGTGCCAGCGGCGGACTAGCGGGAAAGGCAGATACGCAGTATTTT
TRBD1,.,TRBV5-5,TRBJ2-1,CASSSRQGSGNEQFF,TGTGCCAGCAGCTCGCGACAGGGTTCCGGCAATGAGCAGTTCTTC
.,once,TRBV2,TRBJ1-2,CASSERRNYGYTF,TGTGCCAGCAGTGAACGGAGGAACTATGGCTACACCTTC
TRBD1,.,TRBV18,TRBJ1-5,CASSPGGQDNQPQHF,TGTGCCAGCTCACCAGGCGGACAGGACAATCAGCCCCAGCATTTT
TRBD1,.,TRBV4-1,TRBJ1-2,CASSQGLSGGAGSGYTF,TGCGCCAGCAGCCAAGGTCTTTCAGGGGGCGCGGGTAGTGGCTACACCTTC
TRBD1,few,TRBV29-1,TRBJ2-1,CSVDAGDRGYNEQFF,TGCAGCGTTGATGCCGGGGACAGGGGTTACAATGAGCAGTTCTTC
.,.,TRBV27,TRBJ1-6,CASSFGRGNSPLHF,TGTGCCAGCAGTTTTGGGAGGGGGAATTCACCCCTCCACTTT
TRBD2,.,TRBV19,TRBJ2-3,CASSSGRADTQYF,TGTGCCAGTAGTAGCGGGAGGGCAGATACGCAGTATTTT
.,.,TRBV28,TRBJ1-5,CASSPPGQPQHF,TGTGCCAGCAGTCCCCCCGGTCAGCCCCAGCATTTT
TRBD2,.,TRBV27,TRBJ2-1,CASSLEGPSGRDEQFF,TGTGCCAGCAGTTTAGAAGGCCCTAGCGGAAGGGATGAGCAGTTCTTC
.,many,TRBV10-3,TRBJ2-1,CAITASREDEQFF,TGTGCCATCACAGCCTCGCGGGAAGATGAGCAGTTCTTC
TRBD1,.,TRBV5-1,TRBJ1-2,CASSPGQGDSMNGYTF,TGCGCCAGCAGCCCAGGACAGGGAGACTCTATGAATGGCTACACCTTC
.,.,TRBV5-1,TRBJ1-4,CASKEVPLGEKLFF,TGCGCCAGCAAAGAGGTTCCCCTCGGAGAAAAACTGTTTTTT
.,.,TRBV30,TRBJ2-3,CAWNPVLTDTQYF,TGTGCCTGGAATCCCGTCCTCACAGATACGCAGTATTTT
.,.,TRBV5-4,TRBJ1-2,CASSLALTDFYGYTF,TGTGCCAGCAGCTTGGCCCTGACAGACTTTTATGGCTACACCTTC
TRBD1,few,TRBV10-3,TRBJ2-5,CAISEAVGQATQETQYF,TGTGCCATCAGTGAGGCCGTTGGACAGGCAACCCAAGAGACCCAGTACTTC
TRBD2,.,TRBV4-2,TRBJ2-1,CASSQVTSGTHNEQFF,TGTGCCAGCAGCCAAGTCACTAGCGGGACTCACAATGAGCAGTTCTTC
.,once,TRBV27,TRBJ2-5,CASSSAGQKETQYF,TGTGCCAGCAGTTCTGCGGGACAGAAAGAGACCCAGTACTTC
.,.,TRBV6-5,TRBJ1-1,CASRTRDEAFF,TGTGCCAGCAGGACCCGGGATGAAGCTTTCTTT
TRBD1,few,TRBV10-3,TRBJ1-1,CASHWTGGTEAFF,TGTGCCTCCCATTGGACAGGCGGGACTGAAGCTTTCTTT
.,.,TRBV11-2,TRBJ2-1,CASSVQVLYNEQFF,TGTGCCAGCAGCGTACAGGTCCTCTACAATGAGCAGTTCTTC
.,few,TRBV6-5,TRBJ1-1,CASSLGQLNTEAFF,TGTGCCAGCAGTTTAGGACAGCTGAACACTGAAGCTTTCTTT
.,.,TRBV5-1,TRBJ2-3,CASSLDSSTDTQYF,TGCGCCAGCAGCTTGGACTCTAGCACAGATACGCAGTATTTT
TRBD2,.,TRBV5-1,TRBJ2-1,CASSPGTSGYNEQFF,TGCGCCAGCAGCCCTGGGACTAGCGGCTACAATGAGCAGTTCTTC
TRBD2,.,TRBV27,TRBJ2-2,CASSPLAAGANTGELFF,TGTGCCAGCAGTCCCCTCGCAGCGGGAGCCAACACCGGGGAGCTGTTTTTT
TRBD2,.,TRBV10-3,TRBJ2-5,CAISDRRLALETQYF,TGTGCCATCAGTGACAGGCGACTAGCCTTAGAGACCCAGTACTTC
TRBD2,many,TRBV11-2,TRBJ2-7,CASSPGTSVSYEQYF,TGTGCCAGCAGCCCAGGGACTAGCGTCTCCTACGAGCAGTACTTC
TRBD1,.,TRBV14,TRBJ2-1,CASSLTGDVSYNEQFF,TGTGCCAGCAGCCTGACAGGGGATGTATCCTACAATGAGCAGTTCTTC
.,.,TRBV7-9,TRBJ1-1,CASSLGRNTEAFF,TGTGCCAGCAGCTTGGGCAGGAACACTGAAGCTTTCTTT
.,.,TRBV10-3,TRBJ2-6,CAIKGDAGANVLTF,TGTGCCATCAAGGGGGATGCTGGGGCCAACGTCCTGACTTTC
TRBD2,few,TRBV2,TRBJ2-1,CASSTSGDVEQFF,TGTGCCAGCAGTACCAGCGGGGACGTTGAGCAGTTCTTC
TRBD2,.,TRBV6-6,TRBJ2-5,CASSYIAGGIETQYF,TGTGCCAGCAGTTACATAGCGGGAGGAATAGAGACCCAGTACTTC
TRBD1,once,TRBV5-4,TRBJ2-3,CASSSGNRGPTDTQYF,TGTGCCAGCAGCTCGGGAAACAGGGGGCCCACAGATACGCAGTATTTT
.,.,TRBV7-9,TRBJ1-4,CASSWGGLSNEKLFF,TGTGCCAGCAGCTGGGGGGGCCTAAGCAATGAAAAACTGTTTTTT
.,.,TRBV28,TRBJ2-3,CASSLAAENTDTQYF,TGTGCCAGCAGTTTGGCAGCGGAGAACACAGATACGCAGTATTTT
.,.,TRBV12-3/TRBV12-4,TRBJ1-4,CASSFQGREKLFF,TGTGCCAGCAGTTTCCAGGGTAGGGAAAAACTGTTTTTT
TRBD2,.,TRBV6-6,TRBJ2-1,CASLGPGGQVNEQFF,TGTGCCAGCCTAGGCCCGGGAGGGCAGGTCAATGAGCAGTTCTTC
.,once,TRBV5-8,TRBJ2-3,CASSLGGLGTDTQYF,TGTGCCAGCAGCTTGGGGGGGCTGGGCACAGATACGCAGTATTTT
.,.,TRBV28,TRBJ2-7,CASSLSNRAVHF,TGTGCCAGCAGTTTATCGAACAGGGCCGTTCACTTC
.,.,TRBV7-3,TRBJ2-2,CASSLTAVISGPRAGELFF,TGTGCCAGCAGCTTAACCGCTGTCATTTCAGGCCCACGCGCCGGGGAGCTGTTTTTT
TRBD1,few,TRBV6-5,TRBJ1-2,CASSYSTGLAYTF,TGTGCCAGCAGTTACTCGACAGGGCTAGCCTACACCTTC
.,.,TRBV7-2,TRBJ2-2,CASSLRGAGTGELFF,TGTGCCAGCAGCTTACGGGGGGCGGGCACCGGGGAGCTGTTTTTT
.,.,TRBV2,TRBJ1-5,CASGGAGVRSNQPQHF,TGTGCCAGCGGGGGGGCTGGGGTCCGTAGCAATCAGCCCCAGCATTTT
TRBD2,once,TRBV19,TRBJ2-7,CASSKATGTRDSEQYF,TGTGCCAGTAGTAAGGCAACCGGGACTAGAGACTCCGAGCAGTACTTC
.,.,TRBV19,TRBJ1-5,CAGAPGRNQPQHF,TGTGCCGGGGCCCCCGGGCGCAATCAGCCCCAGCATTTT
.,.,TRBV16,TRBJ1-1,CASSQSPRRQNTEAFF,TGTGCCAGCAGCCAATCTCCCAGACGACAAAACACTGAAGCTTTCTTT